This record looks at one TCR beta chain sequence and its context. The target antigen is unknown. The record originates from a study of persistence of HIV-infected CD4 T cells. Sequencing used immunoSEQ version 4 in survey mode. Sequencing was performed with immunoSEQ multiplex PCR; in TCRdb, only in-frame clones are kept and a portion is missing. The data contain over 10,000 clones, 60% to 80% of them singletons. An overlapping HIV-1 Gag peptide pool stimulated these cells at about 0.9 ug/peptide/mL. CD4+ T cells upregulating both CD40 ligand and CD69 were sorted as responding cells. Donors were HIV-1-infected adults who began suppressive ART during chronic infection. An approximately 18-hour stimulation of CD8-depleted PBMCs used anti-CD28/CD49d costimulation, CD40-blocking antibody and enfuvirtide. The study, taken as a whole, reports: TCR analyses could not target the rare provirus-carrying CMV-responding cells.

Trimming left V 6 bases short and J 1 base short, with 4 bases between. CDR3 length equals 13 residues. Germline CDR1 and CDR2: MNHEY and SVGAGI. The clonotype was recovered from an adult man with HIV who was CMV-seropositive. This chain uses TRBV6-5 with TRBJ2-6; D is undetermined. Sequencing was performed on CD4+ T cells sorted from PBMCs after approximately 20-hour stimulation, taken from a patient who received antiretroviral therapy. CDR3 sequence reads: CASRDSGANVLTF. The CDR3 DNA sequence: TGTGCCAGCAGGGATTCTGGGGCCAACGTCCTGACTTTC.